This entry describes one T cell receptor beta chain. What it binds is not known. Trimming took 0 bases from V and 7 from J; bases not matched to a gene: 8. The CDR3 is 15 amino acids. Germline-derived CDR1 and CDR2 are GTSNPN and SVGIG (reference sequence). This specimen belongs to a study of type 1 and type 2 diabetes patients. Notes on the study in general: Age and gender were not matched between study groups, possibly biasing interpretation.

Genomic DNA was the PCR template. Multiplex PCR with 30 forward and 13 reverse primers amplified the TCR beta CDR3. Using its own MiXCR run on the multiplex PCR reads, TCRdb lists one record per CDR3 protein. In the table there are around 300,000 distinct CDR3 sequences, around 50% of which are singletons. This clonotype was obtained from a man aged 18 to 29 with type 2 diabetes. This rearrangement joins TRBV30 to TRBJ2-2; the match to TRBD1 covers 7 bases. Specimen: peripheral blood mononuclear cells (PBMCs). The CDR3 is CAWSVLSGQFGELFF. Here the CDR3 DNA reads TGTGCCTGGAGTGTACTTTCGGGACAGTTCGGGGAGCTGTTTTTT.